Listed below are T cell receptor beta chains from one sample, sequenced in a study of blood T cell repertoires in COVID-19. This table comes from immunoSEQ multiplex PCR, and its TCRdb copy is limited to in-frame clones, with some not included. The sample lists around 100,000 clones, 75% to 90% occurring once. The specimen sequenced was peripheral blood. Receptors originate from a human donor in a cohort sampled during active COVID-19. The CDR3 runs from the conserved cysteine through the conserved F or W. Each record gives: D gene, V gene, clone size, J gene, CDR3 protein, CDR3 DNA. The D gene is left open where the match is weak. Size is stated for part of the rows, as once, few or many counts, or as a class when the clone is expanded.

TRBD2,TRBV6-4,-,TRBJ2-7,CASSDLNSGESPHEQYF,TGTGCCAGCAGTGACTTAAACAGCGGGGAGTCCCCCCACGAGCAGTACTTC
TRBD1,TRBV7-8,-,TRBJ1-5,CASSLPDRGINQPQHF,TGTGCCAGCAGCCTCCCGGACAGGGGGATCAATCAACCCCAGCATTTT
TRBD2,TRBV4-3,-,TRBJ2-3,CASSQISGGSTDTQYF,TGCGCCAGCAGCCAAATTAGCGGGGGAAGCACAGATACGCAGTATTTT
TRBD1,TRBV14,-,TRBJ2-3,CASSVDRGSRTDTQYF,TGTGCCAGCAGCGTTGACAGGGGCTCTAGAACAGATACGCAGTATTTT
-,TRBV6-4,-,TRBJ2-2,CASSVDPGLPYSSLFF,TGTGCCAGCAGTGTTGATCCGGGACTCCCCTACTCTTCGCTGTTTTTT
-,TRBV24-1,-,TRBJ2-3,CATTKGRDTDTQYF,TGTGCCACCACTAAGGGTCGGGACACAGATACGCAGTATTTT
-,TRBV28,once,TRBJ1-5,CASSRVSMGSRDQPQHF,TGTGCCAGCAGTCGGGTTTCGATGGGGTCGAGGGATCAGCCCCAGCATTTT
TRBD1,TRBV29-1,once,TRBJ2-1,CSVDERTGRSVKNEQFF,TGCAGCGTTGACGAGCGGACAGGGAGGAGCGTTAAAAATGAGCAGTTCTTC
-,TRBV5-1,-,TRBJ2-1,CASSSPLRLREQFF,TGCGCCAGCAGCTCTCCTCTCCGACTCAGAGAGCAGTTCTTC
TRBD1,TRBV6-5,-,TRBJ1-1,CASRPRQGDTEAFF,TGTGCCAGCAGACCGAGACAGGGGGACACTGAAGCTTTCTTT
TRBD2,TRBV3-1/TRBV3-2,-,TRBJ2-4,CASSSAGGPDIQYF,TGTGCCAGCAGCTCCGCGGGGGGGCCGGACATTCAGTACTTC
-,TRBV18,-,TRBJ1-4,CASSPIENEKLFF,TGTGCCAGCTCACCAATCGAGAATGAAAAACTGTTTTTT
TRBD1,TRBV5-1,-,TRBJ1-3,CASSTQGAEGNTIYF,TGCGCCAGCAGCACTCAGGGGGCTGAAGGAAACACCATATATTTT
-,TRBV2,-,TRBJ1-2,CASSEVRSGGYTF,TGTGCCAGCAGTGAAGTGAGGTCGGGAGGCTACACCTTC
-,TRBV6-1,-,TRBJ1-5,CASSEGQVHQPQHF,TGTGCCAGCAGTGAAGGGCAGGTTCATCAGCCCCAGCATTTT
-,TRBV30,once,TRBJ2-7,CAWSVNGRSYEQYF,TGTGCCTGGAGTGTAAACGGCAGGTCCTACGAGCAGTACTTC
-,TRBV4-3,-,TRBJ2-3,CASSQVEGAADTQYF,TGCGCCAGCAGCCAAGTCGAGGGTGCCGCAGATACGCAGTATTTT
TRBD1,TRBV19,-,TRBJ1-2,CASSMGTGANHYYGYTF,TGTGCCAGTAGTATGGGGACAGGGGCGAATCATTATTATGGCTACACCTTC
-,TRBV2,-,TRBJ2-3,CASRSPGFTDTQYF,TGTGCCAGCAGAAGTCCAGGGTTTACAGATACGCAGTATTTT
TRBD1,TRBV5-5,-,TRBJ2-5,CASSPTGVQETQYF,TGTGCCAGCAGCCCGACAGGGGTCCAAGAGACCCAGTACTTC
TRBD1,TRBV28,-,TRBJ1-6,CASRKQGSYNSPLHF,TGTGCCAGCAGGAAACAGGGGTCCTATAATTCACCCCTCCACTTT
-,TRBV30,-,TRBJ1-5,CAWSPQVDQPQHF,TGTGCCTGGAGCCCCCAGGTCGATCAGCCCCAGCATTTT
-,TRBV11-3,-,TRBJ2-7,CASSLDRVGEQYF,TGTGCCAGCAGCTTAGACAGGGTGGGGGAGCAGTACTTC
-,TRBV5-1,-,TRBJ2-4,CASSLAGVGKNIQYF,TGCGCCAGCAGCTTAGCCGGGGTGGGCAAAAACATTCAGTACTTC
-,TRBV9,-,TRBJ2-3,CASSVGQGMTDTQYF,TGTGCCAGCAGCGTCGGCCAGGGGATGACAGATACGCAGTATTTT
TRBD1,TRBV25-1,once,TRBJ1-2,CASSEQQGSTGGYTF,TGTGCCAGCAGTGAACAACAGGGGAGTACCGGAGGCTACACCTTC
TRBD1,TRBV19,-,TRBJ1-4,CASSPNRGLVNEKLFF,TGTGCCAGTAGTCCAAACAGGGGGCTTGTTAATGAAAAACTGTTTTTT
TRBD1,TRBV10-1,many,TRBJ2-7,CASSLQGLSYEQYF,TGCGCCAGCAGTCTACAGGGGCTATCCTACGAGCAGTACTTC
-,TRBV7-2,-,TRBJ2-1,CASSLIWWSSSYNEQFF,TGTGCCAGCAGCCTTATCTGGTGGTCTAGCTCCTACAATGAGCAGTTCTTC
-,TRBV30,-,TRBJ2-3,CAWNTRSDTQYF,TGTGCCTGGAACACTAGGAGCGATACGCAGTATTTT
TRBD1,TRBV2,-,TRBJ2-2,CASSEAQGVAGELFF,TGTGCCAGCAGTGAAGCCCAGGGGGTCGCCGGGGAGCTGTTTTTT
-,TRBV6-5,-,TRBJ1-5,CASSYPPRPQHF,TGTGCCAGCAGTTACCCCCCTCGGCCCCAGCATTTT
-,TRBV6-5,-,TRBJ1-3,CASSLTVGTGNTIYF,TGTGCCAGCAGCCTGACAGTAGGAACTGGAAACACCATATATTTT
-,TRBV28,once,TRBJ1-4,CAAGGNEKLFF,TGTGCCGCGGGGGGTAATGAAAAACTGTTTTTT
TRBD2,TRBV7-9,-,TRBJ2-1,CASSFLGGTNEQFF,TGTGCCAGCAGCTTCCTCGGGGGGACCAATGAGCAGTTCTTC
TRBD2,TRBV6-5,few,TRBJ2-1,CASSYSPSGAYNEQFF,TGTGCCAGCAGTTACTCCCCTAGCGGGGCCTACAATGAGCAGTTCTTC
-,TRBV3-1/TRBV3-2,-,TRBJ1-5,CASSQSAVGRQPQHF,TGTGCCAGCAGCCAATCAGCCGTGGGGAGACAGCCCCAGCATTTT
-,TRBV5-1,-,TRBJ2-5,CASSAGTSEETQYF,TGCGCCAGCAGCGCGGGGACGTCAGAAGAGACCCAGTACTTC
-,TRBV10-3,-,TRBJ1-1,CAISGYGGRANTEAFF,TGTGCCATCAGTGGGTATGGCGGCAGGGCGAACACTGAAGCTTTCTTT
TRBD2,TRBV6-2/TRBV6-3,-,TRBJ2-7,CATSFGRTSGGPYEQYF,TGTGCCACCAGTTTTGGACGGACTAGCGGGGGGCCCTACGAGCAGTACTTC
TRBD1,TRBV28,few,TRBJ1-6,CASRGTGLNSPLHF,TGTGCCAGCAGAGGGACAGGATTAAATTCACCCCTCCACTTT
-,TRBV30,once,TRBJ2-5,CAWGPRETQYF,TGTGCCTGGGGCCCCCGGGAGACCCAGTACTTC
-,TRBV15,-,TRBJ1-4,CATSRDLWSSREKLFF,TGTGCCACCAGCAGAGATCTGTGGAGCTCACGTGAAAAACTGTTTTTT
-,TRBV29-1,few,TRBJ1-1,CSVTTSAGGTEAFF,TGCAGCGTAACGACATCAGCGGGAGGGACTGAAGCTTTCTTT
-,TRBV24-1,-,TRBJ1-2,CATSGRMGGLGGYTF,TGTGCCACCAGTGGAAGGATGGGGGGGCTAGGTGGCTACACCTTC